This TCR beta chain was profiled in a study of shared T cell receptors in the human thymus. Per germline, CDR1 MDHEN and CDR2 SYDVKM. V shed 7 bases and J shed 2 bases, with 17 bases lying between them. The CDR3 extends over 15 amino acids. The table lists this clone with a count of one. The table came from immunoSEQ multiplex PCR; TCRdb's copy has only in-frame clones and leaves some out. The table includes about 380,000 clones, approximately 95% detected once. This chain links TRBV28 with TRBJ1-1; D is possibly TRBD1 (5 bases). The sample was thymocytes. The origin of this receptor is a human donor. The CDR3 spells CASTSWEGPNTEAFF. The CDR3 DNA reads TGTGCCAGCACCTCATGGGAGGGGCCTAACACTGAAGCTTTCTTT.